The 8 T cell receptor beta chains presented below share a single source sample, sequenced in a study of cytomegalovirus exposure and HLA in healthy donors. Use of 60 Vbeta and 13 Jbeta primers characterized the PCR. Using immunoSEQ multiplex PCR, the repertoire was profiled, and TCRdb retains in-frame clones only, with some absent. The sample lists fewer than 200,000 clones, around 82% occurring once. What was sequenced was PBMCs. Receptors originate from a man between 25 and 39 years old in good health and CMV-seronegative.

V gene TRBV13 combines with J gene TRBJ2-1, with 8 positions matching TRBD2. J gave up 8 bases and V 7 bases, and 10 bases lay outside the gene matches. The CDR3 consists of 14 residues. The germline CDR1 and CDR2 sequences are PRHDT and FYEKMQ (reference sequence). This CDR3 reads CASTFRGGQDEQFF. CDR3 DNA sequence: TGTGCCAGCACCTTCCGGGGGGGCCAGGATGAGCAGTTCTTC.

The chain carries TRBV11-2 and TRBJ1-3; possible D gene TRBD1, 5 bases. The CDR3 spans 17 residues. Trimming left V 5 bases short and J 0 bases short, with 17 bases between. The germline V gene encodes CDR1 SGHAT and CDR2 FQNNGV. This CDR3 reads CASSVRDSKRSGNTIYF. In nucleotides, the CDR3 is TGTGCCAGCAGCGTCAGAGACAGCAAACGCTCTGGAAACACCATATATTTT.

The chain employs TRBV7-9 and TRBJ2-1; the match to TRBD1 covers 7 bases. Trimming at V came to 2 bases and at J to 12 bases, leaving 7 bases not matched to a gene. CDR1 is SEHNR, CDR2 FQNEAQ, per germline (reference sequence). This CDR3 contains 13 residues. The CDR3 sequence is CASSLPGQVRQFF. The DNA for the CDR3 is TGTGCCAGCAGCTTACCAGGACAGGTTCGGCAGTTCTTC.

The V and J genes are TRBV15 and TRBJ2-1; 7 bases are shared with TRBD2. The length of the CDR3 is 14 residues. Looked up from germline, CDR1 is LNHNV and CDR2 is YYDKDF (reference sequence). The trim removed 4 bases at V and 7 bases at J, leaving 7 bases unmatched. CDR3 amino acids: CATSTTGLRNEQFF. DNA of the CDR3: TGTGCCACCAGCACAACGGGACTAAGGAATGAGCAGTTCTTC.

This clone has a handful of counts. V and J are TRBV4-1 and TRBJ2-2, with D perhaps matching TRBD1 (5 bases). This CDR3 spans 13 amino acids. CDR1 and CDR2 from the germline V gene are MGHRA and YSYEKL. The V end lost 0 bases, the J end lost 6 bases, and 5 bases lay between the germline ends. The CDR3 nucleotides are TGCGCCAGCAGCCAAGAACAGGCCGGGGAGCTGTTTTTT. Translated: CASSQEQAGELFF.

V and J are TRBV27 and TRBJ2-3, with D possibly being TRBD2 (6 bases). Germline CDR1 and CDR2: MNHEY and SMNVEV (reference sequence). The CDR3 has 15 amino acids. V was pared by 2 bases and J by 3 bases, with 12 bases between. CDR3 residues: CASSLRAGSTDTQYF. DNA of the CDR3: TGTGCCAGCAGTTTACGTGCGGGAAGTACAGATACGCAGTATTTT.

The rearrangement links TRBV9 to TRBJ2-3; 11 nucleotides agree with TRBD2. This CDR3 is built from 16 residues. Losses at the gene ends were 3 bases for V and 0 bases for J; bases not matched to a gene: 3. From germline, CDR1 is SGDLS and CDR2 YYNGEE. The CDR3 loop is CASSAGLAGSTDTQYF. The CDR3 nucleotides are TGTGCCAGCAGCGCCGGACTAGCGGGTAGCACAGATACGCAGTATTTT.

This chain connects TRBV7-2 to TRBJ2-5; the match to TRBD1 covers 10 bases. The CDR3 runs 16 residues. Germline CDR1 and CDR2: SGHTA and FQGNSA. Trimming removed 5 bases from V and 5 bases from J; junction bases left unmatched: 11. The CDR3: CASSASPGTGVETQYF. The CDR3 DNA is TGTGCCAGCAGCGCGTCCCCCGGGACAGGGGTGGAGACCCAGTACTTC.